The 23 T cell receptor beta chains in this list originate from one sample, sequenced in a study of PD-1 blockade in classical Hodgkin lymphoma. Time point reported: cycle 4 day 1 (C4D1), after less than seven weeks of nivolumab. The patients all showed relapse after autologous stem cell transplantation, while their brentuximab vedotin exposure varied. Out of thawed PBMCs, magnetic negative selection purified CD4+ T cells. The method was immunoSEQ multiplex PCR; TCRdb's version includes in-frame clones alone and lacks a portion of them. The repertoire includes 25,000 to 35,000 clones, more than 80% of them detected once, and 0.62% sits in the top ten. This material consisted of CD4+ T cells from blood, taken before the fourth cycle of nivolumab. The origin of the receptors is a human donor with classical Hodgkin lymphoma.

CDR3 nucleotide sequence: TGTGCCATCAGTGAGAGCCGGGAAATAGGTCAGCCCCAGCATTTT. Its translation: CAISESREIGQPQHF. This sequence joins TRBV10-3 and TRBJ1-5; D call uncertain. V dropped 2 bases and J dropped 6 bases, with 14 bases sitting between them. This CDR3 region has 15 residues. Germline CDR1 reads ENHRY; CDR2 reads SYGVKD.

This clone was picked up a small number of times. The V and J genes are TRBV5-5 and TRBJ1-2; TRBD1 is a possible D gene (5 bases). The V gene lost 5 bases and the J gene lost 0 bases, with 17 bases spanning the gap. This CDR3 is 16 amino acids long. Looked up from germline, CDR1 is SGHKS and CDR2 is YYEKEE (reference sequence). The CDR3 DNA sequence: TGTGCCAGCAGTCAGCCCTTCCAGGGACCTAACTATGGCTACACCTTC. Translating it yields CASSQPFQGPNYGYTF. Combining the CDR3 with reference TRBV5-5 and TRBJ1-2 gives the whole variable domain DAGVTQSPTHLIKTRGQQVTLRCSPISGHKSVSWYQQVLGQGPQFIFQYYEKEERGRGNFPDRFSARQFPNYSSELNVNALLLGDSALYLCASSQPFQGPNYGYTFGSGTRLTVV.

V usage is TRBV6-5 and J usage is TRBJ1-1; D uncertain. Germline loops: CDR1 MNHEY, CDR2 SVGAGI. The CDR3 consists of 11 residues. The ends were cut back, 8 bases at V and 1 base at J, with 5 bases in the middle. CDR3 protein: CASWQNTEAFF. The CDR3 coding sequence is TGTGCCAGCTGGCAGAACACTGAAGCTTTCTTT.

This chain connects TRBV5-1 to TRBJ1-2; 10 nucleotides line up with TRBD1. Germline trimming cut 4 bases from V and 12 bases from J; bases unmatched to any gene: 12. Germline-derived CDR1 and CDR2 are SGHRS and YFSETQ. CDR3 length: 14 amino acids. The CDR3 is CASSEPGQGRGHTF. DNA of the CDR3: TGCGCCAGCAGCGAGCCGGGACAGGGGAGAGGCCACACCTTC.

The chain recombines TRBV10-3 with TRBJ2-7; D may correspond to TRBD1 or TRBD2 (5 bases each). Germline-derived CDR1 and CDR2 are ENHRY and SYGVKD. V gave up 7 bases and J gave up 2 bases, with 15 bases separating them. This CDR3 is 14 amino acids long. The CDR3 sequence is CAITRDGTTYEQYF. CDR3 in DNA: TGTGCCATCACCAGGGACGGAACCACCTACGAGCAGTACTTC.

CDR3 sequence (DNA): TGCGCCAGCACCCAGAGAGCGTCGACGGATACGCAGTATTTT. This encodes CASTQRASTDTQYF. V is TRBV5-1 and J is TRBJ2-3; unclear D gene. Germline loops: CDR1 SGHRS, CDR2 YFSETQ. The CDR3 length is 14 residues. V lost 6 bases, J lost 6 bases, and 17 bases lay in between.

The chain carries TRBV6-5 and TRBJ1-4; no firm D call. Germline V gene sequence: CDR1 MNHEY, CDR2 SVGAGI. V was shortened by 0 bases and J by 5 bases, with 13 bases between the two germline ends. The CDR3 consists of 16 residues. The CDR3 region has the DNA TGTGCCAGCAGTTACTCGATGTGGCGAACAAATGAAAAACTGTTTTTT. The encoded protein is CASSYSMWRTNEKLFF.

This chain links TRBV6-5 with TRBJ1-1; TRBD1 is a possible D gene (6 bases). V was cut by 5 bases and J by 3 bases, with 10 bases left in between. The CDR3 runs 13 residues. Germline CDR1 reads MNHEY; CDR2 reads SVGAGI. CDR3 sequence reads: CASSGTRYTEAFF. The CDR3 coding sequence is TGTGCCAGCAGTGGGACAAGGTACACTGAAGCTTTCTTT.

Written as DNA, the CDR3 is TGTGCCAGCCCCGGGCAGCCCACAGATACGCAGTATTTT. Translating it yields CASPGQPTDTQYF. The V call is TRBV5-8, the J call TRBJ2-3, with D unresolved. Trimming left V 7 bases short and J 2 bases short, with 11 bases between. CDR3 size: 13 residues. Looked up from germline, CDR1 is SGHTS and CDR2 is YDEGEE.

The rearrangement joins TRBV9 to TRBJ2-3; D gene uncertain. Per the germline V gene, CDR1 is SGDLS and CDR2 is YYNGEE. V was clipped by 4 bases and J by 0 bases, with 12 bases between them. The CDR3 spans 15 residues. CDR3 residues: CASSSPALSTDTQYF. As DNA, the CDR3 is TGTGCCAGCAGCTCCCCGGCGCTGAGCACAGATACGCAGTATTTT.

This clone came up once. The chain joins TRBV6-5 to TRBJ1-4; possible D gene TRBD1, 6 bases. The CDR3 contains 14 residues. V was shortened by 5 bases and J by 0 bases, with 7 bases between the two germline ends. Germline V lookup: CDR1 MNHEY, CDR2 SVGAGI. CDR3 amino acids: CASSRTATNEKLFF. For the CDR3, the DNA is TGTGCCAGCAGTAGGACAGCAACTAATGAAAAACTGTTTTTT.

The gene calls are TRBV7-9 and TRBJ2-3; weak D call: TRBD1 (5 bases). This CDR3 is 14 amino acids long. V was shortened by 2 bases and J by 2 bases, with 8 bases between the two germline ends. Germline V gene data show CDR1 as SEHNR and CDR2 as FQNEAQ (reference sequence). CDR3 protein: CASSLIGVTDTQYF. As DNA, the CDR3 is TGTGCCAGCAGCTTAATAGGGGTCACAGATACGCAGTATTTT.

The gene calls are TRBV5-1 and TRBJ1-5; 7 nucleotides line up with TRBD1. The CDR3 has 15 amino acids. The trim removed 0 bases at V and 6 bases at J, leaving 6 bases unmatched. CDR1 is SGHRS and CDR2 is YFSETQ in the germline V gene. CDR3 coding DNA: TGCGCCAGCAGCTTGGTGCCCTCAGGGGGTCAGCCCCAGCATTTT. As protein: CASSLVPSGGQPQHF.

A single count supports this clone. The CDR3 is CASSQTGKETQYF. Written as DNA, the CDR3 is TGCGCCAGCAGTCAAACAGGGAAAGAGACCCAGTACTTC. The genes are TRBV23-1 and TRBJ2-5; TRBD1 might be the D (6 bases). TRBV23-1 is marked as an open reading frame, function uncertain. The CDR3 runs to 13 residues. Trimming stripped 2 bases from V and 3 bases from J, with 7 bases between.

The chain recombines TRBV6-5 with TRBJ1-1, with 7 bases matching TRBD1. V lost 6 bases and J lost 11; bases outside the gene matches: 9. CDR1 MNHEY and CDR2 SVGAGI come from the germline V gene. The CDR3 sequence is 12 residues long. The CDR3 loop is CASRSQGLKAFF. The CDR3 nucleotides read TGTGCCAGCAGGTCACAGGGGCTGAAGGCTTTCTTT.

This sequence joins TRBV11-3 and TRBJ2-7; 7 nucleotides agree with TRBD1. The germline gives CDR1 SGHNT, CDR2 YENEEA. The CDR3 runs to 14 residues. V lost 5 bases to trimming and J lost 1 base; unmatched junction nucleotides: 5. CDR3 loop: CASSQTGASYEQYF. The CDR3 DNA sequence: TGTGCCAGCAGCCAAACAGGGGCGTCCTACGAGCAGTACTTC.

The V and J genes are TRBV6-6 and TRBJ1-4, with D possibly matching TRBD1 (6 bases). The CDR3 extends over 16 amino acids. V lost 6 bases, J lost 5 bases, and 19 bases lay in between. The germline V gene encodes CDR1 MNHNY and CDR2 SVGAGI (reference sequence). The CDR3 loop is CASRATAVQGNEKLFF. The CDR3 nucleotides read TGTGCCAGCAGAGCCACGGCCGTGCAGGGGAATGAAAAACTGTTTTTT.

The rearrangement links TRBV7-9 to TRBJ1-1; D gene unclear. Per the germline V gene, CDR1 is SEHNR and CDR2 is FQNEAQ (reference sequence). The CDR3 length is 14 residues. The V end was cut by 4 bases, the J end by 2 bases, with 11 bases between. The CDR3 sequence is CASSYSDSNTEAFF. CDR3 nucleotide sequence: TGTGCCAGCAGCTATTCGGATAGCAACACTGAAGCTTTCTTT.

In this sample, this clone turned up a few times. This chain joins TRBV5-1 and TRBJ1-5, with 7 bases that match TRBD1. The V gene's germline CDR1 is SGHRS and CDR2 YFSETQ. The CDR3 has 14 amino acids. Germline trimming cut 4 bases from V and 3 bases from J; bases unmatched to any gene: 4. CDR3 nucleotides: TGCGCCAGCAGCCGCACAGGGGACAATCAGCCCCAGCATTTT. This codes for CASSRTGDNQPQHF.

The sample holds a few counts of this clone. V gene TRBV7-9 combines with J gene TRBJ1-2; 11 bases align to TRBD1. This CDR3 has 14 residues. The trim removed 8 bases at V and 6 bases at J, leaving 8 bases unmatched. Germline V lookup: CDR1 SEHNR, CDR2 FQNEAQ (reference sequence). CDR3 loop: CASGRGQGENGYTF. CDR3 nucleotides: TGTGCCAGCGGTCGGGGACAGGGGGAGAATGGCTACACCTTC.

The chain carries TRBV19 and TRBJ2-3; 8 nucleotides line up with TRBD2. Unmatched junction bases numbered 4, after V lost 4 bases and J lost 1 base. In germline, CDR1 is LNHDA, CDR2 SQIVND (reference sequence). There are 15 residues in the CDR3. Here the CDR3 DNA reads TGTGCCAGTAGTAGAATTAGCGGGGGCACAGATACGCAGTATTTT. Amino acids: CASSRISGGTDTQYF. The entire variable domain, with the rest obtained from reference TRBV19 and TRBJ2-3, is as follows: DGGITQSPKYLFRKEGQNVTLSCEQNLNHDAMYWYRQDPGQGLRLIYYSQIVNDFQKGDIAEGYSVSREKKESFPLTVTSAQKNPTAFYLCASSRISGGTDTQYFGPGTRLTVL.

The CDR3: CASTREGNEQFF. DNA of the CDR3: TGCGCCAGCACGCGGGAGGGCAATGAGCAGTTCTTC. The rearrangement uses TRBV5-1 and TRBJ2-1; TRBD2 matches 9 bases. This CDR3 has 12 residues. V gave up 6 bases and J gave up 6 bases; unmatched junction bases: 1. Germline-derived CDR1 and CDR2 are SGHRS and YFSETQ.

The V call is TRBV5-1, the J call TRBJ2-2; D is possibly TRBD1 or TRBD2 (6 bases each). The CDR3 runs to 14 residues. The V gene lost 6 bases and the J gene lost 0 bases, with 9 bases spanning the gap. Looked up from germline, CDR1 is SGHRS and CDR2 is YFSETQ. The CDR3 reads CASTEGANTGELFF. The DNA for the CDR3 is TGCGCCAGCACGGAGGGGGCGAACACCGGGGAGCTGTTTTTT.